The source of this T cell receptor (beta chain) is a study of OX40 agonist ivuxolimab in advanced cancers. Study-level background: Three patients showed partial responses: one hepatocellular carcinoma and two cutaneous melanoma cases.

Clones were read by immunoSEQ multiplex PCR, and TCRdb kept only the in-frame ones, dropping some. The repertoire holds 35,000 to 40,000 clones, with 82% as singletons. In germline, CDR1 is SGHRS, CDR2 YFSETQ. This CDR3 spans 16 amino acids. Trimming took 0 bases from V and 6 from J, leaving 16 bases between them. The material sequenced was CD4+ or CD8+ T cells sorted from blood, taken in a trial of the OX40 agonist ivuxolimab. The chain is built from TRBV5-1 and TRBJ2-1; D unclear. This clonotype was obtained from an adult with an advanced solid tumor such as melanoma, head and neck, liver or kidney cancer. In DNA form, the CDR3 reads TGCGCCAGCAGCTTGGCCTTGGCTTCTCGGATCAATGAGCAGTTCTTC. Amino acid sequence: CASSLALASRINEQFF.